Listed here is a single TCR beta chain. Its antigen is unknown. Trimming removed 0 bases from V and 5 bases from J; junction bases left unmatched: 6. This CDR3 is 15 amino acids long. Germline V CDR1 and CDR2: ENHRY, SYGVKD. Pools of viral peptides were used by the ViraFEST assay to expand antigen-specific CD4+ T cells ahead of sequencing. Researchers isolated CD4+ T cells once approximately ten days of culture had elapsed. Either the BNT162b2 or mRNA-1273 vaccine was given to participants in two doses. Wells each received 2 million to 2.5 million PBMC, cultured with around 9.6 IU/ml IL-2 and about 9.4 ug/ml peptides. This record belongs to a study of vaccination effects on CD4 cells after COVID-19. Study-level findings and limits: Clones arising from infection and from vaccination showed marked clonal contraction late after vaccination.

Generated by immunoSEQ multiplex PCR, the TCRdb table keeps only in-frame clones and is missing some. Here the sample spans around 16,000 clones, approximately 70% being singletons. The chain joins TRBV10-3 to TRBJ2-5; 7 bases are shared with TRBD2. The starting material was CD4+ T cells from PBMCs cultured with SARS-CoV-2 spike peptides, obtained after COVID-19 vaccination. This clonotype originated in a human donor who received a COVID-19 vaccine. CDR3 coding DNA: TGTGCCATCAGTGAGTCCAGTAGCGGGCAGGAGACCCAGTACTTC. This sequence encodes CAISESSSGQETQYF.